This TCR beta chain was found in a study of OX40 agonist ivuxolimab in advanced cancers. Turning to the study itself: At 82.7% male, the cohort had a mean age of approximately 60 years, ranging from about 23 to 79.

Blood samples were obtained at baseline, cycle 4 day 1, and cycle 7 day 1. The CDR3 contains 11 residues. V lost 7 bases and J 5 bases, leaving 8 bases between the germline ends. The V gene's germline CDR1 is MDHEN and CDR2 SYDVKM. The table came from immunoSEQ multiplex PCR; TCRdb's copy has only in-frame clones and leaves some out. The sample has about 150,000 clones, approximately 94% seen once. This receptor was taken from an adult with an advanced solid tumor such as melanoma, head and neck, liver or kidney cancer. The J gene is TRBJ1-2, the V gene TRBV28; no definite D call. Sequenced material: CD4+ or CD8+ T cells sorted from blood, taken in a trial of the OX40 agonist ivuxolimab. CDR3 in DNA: TGTGCCAGCAATCATCGTTATGGCTACACCTTC. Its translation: CASNHRYGYTF.